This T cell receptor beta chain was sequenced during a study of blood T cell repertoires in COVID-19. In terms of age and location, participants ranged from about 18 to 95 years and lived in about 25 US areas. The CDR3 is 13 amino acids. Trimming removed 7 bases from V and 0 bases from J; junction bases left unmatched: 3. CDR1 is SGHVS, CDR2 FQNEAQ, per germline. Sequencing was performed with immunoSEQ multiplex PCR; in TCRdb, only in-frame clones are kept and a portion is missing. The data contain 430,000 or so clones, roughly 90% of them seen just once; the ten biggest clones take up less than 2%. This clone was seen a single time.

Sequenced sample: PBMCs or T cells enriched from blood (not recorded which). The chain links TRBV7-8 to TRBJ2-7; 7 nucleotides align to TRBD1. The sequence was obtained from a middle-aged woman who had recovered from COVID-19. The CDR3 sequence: CASTGTVSYEQYF. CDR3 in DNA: TGTGCCAGCACAGGGACAGTCTCCTACGAGCAGTACTTC.